The T cell receptor (beta chain) under discussion was sequenced for a study of T cell responses to AZD1222 COVID-19 vaccine. This CDR3 comprises 13 residues. CDR1 SGHTA and CDR2 FQGNSA come from the germline V gene. V was cut by 5 bases and J by 8 bases, with 15 bases left in between. With respect to this clone: The antigen remains undetermined.

Study conclusions and caveats: Clonal diversity was possibly underestimated, and white British individuals and females predominated among donors. Unmutated variant regions are reportedly targeted by nearly half of spike-specific TCRs. Every sample of the repertoires postdated the peak T cell response. Spike-specific TCR depth and breadth grew after two AZD1222 doses.

This table comes from immunoSEQ multiplex PCR, and its TCRdb copy is limited to in-frame clones, with some not included. The table shows 85,000 to 100,000 clones, with around 86% occurring only once. J is TRBJ1-2 and V is TRBV7-2, with D tentatively TRBD1 (6 bases). This TCR came from an adult in good health. The material sequenced was peripheral blood, taken on day 0 of AZD1222 vaccination. CDR3 DNA sequence: TGTGCCAGCAGCCCAGCCAACGGGGGCGGCTACACCTTC. Amino acids: CASSPANGGGYTF.